This is a list of T cell receptor beta chains from one sample in a study of shared clonotypes between healthy human individuals. Profiled with immunoSEQ multiplex PCR; TCRdb holds only in-frame clones, not every one. The sample yields around 2,000,000 clones, about 95% seen once. Sequencing used naive CD4+ T cells sorted from blood. Source of these receptors: a man between 18 and 29 years old in good health. Both conserved end residues are part of each CDR3. A D gene is named only where the DNA matches it firmly.

len	v_gene	j_gene	d_gene	CDR3aa	CDR3nt
13	TRBV12-2	TRBJ2-5	.	CASRPGGKETQYF	TGTGCAAGTCGCCCCGGCGGCAAAGAGACCCAGTACTTC
15	TRBV27	TRBJ2-1	TRBD2	CAISGLAGDHNEQFF	TGTGCCATCAGCGGACTAGCGGGAGATCACAATGAGCAGTTCTTC
15	TRBV4-1	TRBJ1-4	TRBD1	CASSLSGTGYEKLFF	TGCGCCAGCAGCCTATCCGGGACAGGATATGAAAAACTGTTTTTT
16	TRBV10-3	TRBJ2-1	.	CAISEPGQSSYNEQFF	TGTGCCATCAGTGAGCCCGGACAGAGCTCCTACAATGAGCAGTTCTTC
13	TRBV6-5	TRBJ1-2	TRBD1	CASSLRQGSGYTF	TGTGCCAGCAGTCTTAGACAGGGCTCTGGCTACACCTTC
17	TRBV13	TRBJ2-7	TRBD2	CASSSTGLAGAQYEQYF	TGTGCCAGCAGCTCTACGGGACTAGCGGGAGCTCAGTACGAGCAGTACTTC
15	TRBV7-6	TRBJ2-2	.	CASSLGFGFTGELFF	TGTGCCAGCAGCTTAGGGTTCGGGTTCACCGGGGAGCTGTTTTTT
15	TRBV6-1	TRBJ1-5	.	CASSEAFYSNQPQHF	TGTGCCAGCAGTGAGGCCTTTTATAGCAATCAGCCCCAGCATTTT
14	TRBV19	TRBJ1-6	TRBD1	CASSLRDRGSPLHF	TGTGCCAGTAGTCTCCGGGACAGGGGTTCACCCCTCCACTTT
15	TRBV5-4	TRBJ2-3	TRBD1	CASSSDRGHTNTQYF	TGTGCCAGCAGCTCGGACAGGGGACACACGAATACGCAGTATTTT
16	TRBV7-9	TRBJ2-5	TRBD1	CASSHETGAEAETQYF	TGTGCCAGCAGCCATGAGACAGGGGCAGAAGCAGAGACCCAGTACTTC
14	TRBV29-1	TRBJ2-1	.	CSVEAESRGLGQFF	TGCAGCGTGGAAGCGGAAAGTAGGGGCTTGGGGCAGTTCTTC
16	TRBV9	TRBJ1-2	.	CASSASTAGGNYGYTF	TGTGCCAGCAGCGCCTCGACAGCCGGGGGTAACTATGGCTACACCTTC
15	TRBV7-2	TRBJ1-1	TRBD1	CASSLDAGGRTEAFF	TGTGCCAGCAGCTTAGATGCAGGGGGTCGGACTGAAGCTTTCTTT
15	TRBV2	TRBJ2-3	.	CASSEGRPITDTQYF	TGTGCCAGCAGTGAAGGGCGTCCGATCACAGATACGCAGTATTTT
16	TRBV28	TRBJ1-3	.	CASSFSGFSSGNTIYF	TGTGCCAGCAGTTTCTCGGGATTTAGCTCTGGAAACACCATATATTTT